This is a list of T cell receptor beta chains from one sample in a study of blood T cell repertoires in COVID-19. Assay used: immunoSEQ multiplex PCR; TCRdb lists only in-frame clones, some missing. The sample holds more than 45,000 clones, over 80% seen once. Sequencing was carried out using peripheral blood. These receptors came from a man between 60 and 75 years old with acute or convalescent COVID-19. The CDR3 runs from the conserved cysteine through the conserved F or W. The D gene is left open where the match is weak. For some rows the clone size is stated as once, few or many, or as a class when expanded; others skip it.

D gene	CDR3 length	V gene	clone size	J gene	CDR3 DNA	CDR3 protein
.	14	TRBV19	.	TRBJ1-5	TGTGCCAGTAGTATGGTACAGGGTGGTCAGCCCCAGCATTTT	CASSMVQGGQPQHF
.	16	TRBV30	.	TRBJ2-7	TGTGCCTGGAGTCCTAGCGGACAGGGAAATTCCTACGAGCAGTACTTC	CAWSPSGQGNSYEQYF
.	14	TRBV27	.	TRBJ1-1	TGTGCCAGCAGTTTATCCTGGACAGCCTACGAAGCTTTCTTT	CASSLSWTAYEAFF
.	15	TRBV15	.	TRBJ1-4	TGTGCCACCAGCAGAGGGGGCACTACAGAGGAAAAACTGTTTTTT	CATSRGGTTEEKLFF
TRBD1	16	TRBV4-1	.	TRBJ1-6	TGCGCCAGCAGCCACCCCGGACAGGGGGTTAGTTCACCCCTCCACTTT	CASSHPGQGVSSPLHF
TRBD1	14	TRBV18	.	TRBJ2-1	TGTGCCAGCTCACCACAGGGGGCGGTCAATGAGCAGTTCTTC	CASSPQGAVNEQFF
TRBD2	20	TRBV18	.	TRBJ2-3	TGTGCCAGCTCACCCCCCCTAGCGGGAGGGCCCTCCACCCGCACAGATACGCAGTATTTT	CASSPPLAGGPSTRTDTQYF
.	15	TRBV11-2	.	TRBJ1-5	TGTGCCAGCAGCTTTGGAAGGGGGGGTAATCAGCCCCAGCATTTT	CASSFGRGGNQPQHF
.	15	TRBV9	.	TRBJ2-3	TGTGCCAGCAGCCTGTGGGACAAAAGCACAGATACGCAGTATTTT	CASSLWDKSTDTQYF
.	14	TRBV24-1	.	TRBJ2-5	TGTGCCACCAACTCCACTAGACCCCAGGAGACCCAGTACTTC	CATNSTRPQETQYF
.	14	TRBV28	.	TRBJ1-1	TGTGCCAGCAGCCTATGGACAGAGAACACTGAAGCTTTCTTT	CASSLWTENTEAFF
.	14	TRBV28	.	TRBJ1-2	TGTGCCAGCAGTACCCGTGGGGCTTGGAATGGCTACACCTTC	CASSTRGAWNGYTF
.	15	TRBV6-5	.	TRBJ1-2	TGTGCCAGCAGTTGGCAGCCCGCTGGGAGCTATGGCTACACCTTC	CASSWQPAGSYGYTF
.	14	TRBV7-8	.	TRBJ2-4	TGTGCCAGCGCCTCCCGGCGGGTCCAAAACATTCAGTACTTC	CASASRRVQNIQYF
.	12	TRBV6-5	.	TRBJ2-2	TGTGCCAGCAGTCCTCCGGGACTGGAGCTGTTTTTT	CASSPPGLELFF
.	15	TRBV28	.	TRBJ2-1	TGTGCCAGCAGTTTATCGGCAGGGCCCTTCAATGAGCAGTTCTTC	CASSLSAGPFNEQFF
.	15	TRBV14	.	TRBJ1-4	TGTGCCAGCAGCCAAGATCGAGGGATCGGTGAAAAACTGTTTTTT	CASSQDRGIGEKLFF
TRBD1	14	TRBV30	.	TRBJ1-6	TGTGCCTGGAGAGGACAGGGTCATAATTCACCCCTCCACTTT	CAWRGQGHNSPLHF
TRBD1	15	TRBV6-5	.	TRBJ1-2	TGTGCCAGCAGTTACCAGGGGACAGGGGACTATGGCTACACCTTC	CASSYQGTGDYGYTF
TRBD1	21	TRBV19	.	TRBJ1-3	TGTGCCAGTACCACAATCACCGGGACAGACTCCCTCTATAACTCTGGAAACACCATATATTTT	CASTTITGTDSLYNSGNTIYF
TRBD2	19	TRBV5-5	.	TRBJ2-1	TGTGCCAGCAGCTTGGTAGAGACTAGCGGAATTAGCTCCTACAATGAGCAGTTCTTC	CASSLVETSGISSYNEQFF
.	14	TRBV7-7	.	TRBJ2-2	TGTGCTAGCAGCCTCCTAGTAGGGGCCGGGGAGCTGTTTTTT	CASSLLVGAGELFF
TRBD2	13	TRBV29-1	.	TRBJ2-1	TGCAGCGGATTACTAGCGGGAGATGGTGAGCAGTTCTTC	CSGLLAGDGEQFF
TRBD2	14	TRBV27	.	TRBJ2-1	TGTGCCAGCAGTTTTCGTAGCGGGAGCCATGAGCAGTTCTTC	CASSFRSGSHEQFF
.	14	TRBV6-1	.	TRBJ2-7	TGTGCCAGCAGTGACGTAGAGGTCCCCTACGAGCAGTACTTC	CASSDVEVPYEQYF
TRBD1	18	TRBV3-1/TRBV3-2	.	TRBJ1-4	TGTGCCAGCAGCCAAGGCTCAGGACAGGGCCTAACTAATGAAAAACTGTTTTTT	CASSQGSGQGLTNEKLFF
.	14	TRBV27	.	TRBJ1-1	TGTGCCAGCAGTTACACGACAGCCGCCATTGAAGCTTTCTTT	CASSYTTAAIEAFF
TRBD1	13	TRBV12-3/TRBV12-4	.	TRBJ2-2	TGTGCCAGCAGTTTCGGACAGGCCGGGGAGCTGTTTTTT	CASSFGQAGELFF
.	16	TRBV6-5	.	TRBJ1-3	TGTGCCAGCAGTTACTCACAGGACAGCTCTGGAAACACCATATATTTT	CASSYSQDSSGNTIYF
TRBD2	17	TRBV7-3	.	TRBJ2-1	TGTGCCAGCAGCCAAACGATAGCGGGAGGGCCTGACAATGAGCAGTTCTTC	CASSQTIAGGPDNEQFF
TRBD1	14	TRBV2	.	TRBJ2-4	TGTGCCAGCAGGAACAGGGGCCACGGGGACATTCAGTACTTC	CASRNRGHGDIQYF
TRBD1	13	TRBV30	.	TRBJ2-4	TGTGCCTGTCAGCCCAGGGGGCGAAACATTCAGTACTTC	CACQPRGRNIQYF
TRBD1	18	TRBV11-2	.	TRBJ1-6	TGTGCCAGCAGCCGGACAGGGGGTACCCTCTCCTATAATTCACCCCTCCACTTT	CASSRTGGTLSYNSPLHF
TRBD2	18	TRBV27	.	TRBJ2-1	TGTGCCAGCAGTTTACCTACCGGCCGGGGGGGATCCTACAATGAGCAGTTCTTC	CASSLPTGRGGSYNEQFF
TRBD2	14	TRBV15	.	TRBJ2-5	TGTGCCACCAGCTCTAGCGGGTACGGCGAGACCCAGTACTTC	CATSSSGYGETQYF
.	14	TRBV30	.	TRBJ1-6	TGTGCCTGGAGTGTAGGGGGAGAAGGTTCACCCCTCCACTTT	CAWSVGGEGSPLHF
TRBD1	15	TRBV6-5	.	TRBJ1-5	TGTGCCAGCAGGATAGGACAGGGGTCCAATCAGCCCCAGCATTTT	CASRIGQGSNQPQHF
.	14	TRBV28	.	TRBJ2-6	TGTGCCAGCAGCACAGGGACTGGGGCCAACGTCCTGACTTTC	CASSTGTGANVLTF
.	18	TRBV10-3	.	TRBJ1-3	TGTGCCATCAGTGGGGGCAGTGGGGCCTCCCTCTCTGGAAACACCATATATTTT	CAISGGSGASLSGNTIYF
TRBD1	15	TRBV6-5	.	TRBJ2-1	TGTGCCAGCAGCCTTGGGACAGGGACCTACAATGAGCAGTTCTTC	CASSLGTGTYNEQFF
.	15	TRBV28	few	TRBJ2-3	TGTGCCAGCACCCTTGGTCGGAGAAGGCCAGATACGCAGTATTTT	CASTLGRRRPDTQYF
TRBD2	15	TRBV5-6	.	TRBJ2-3	TGTGCCAGCAGCCGAGGAGCGGGAGAAACAGATACGCAGTATTTT	CASSRGAGETDTQYF
.	13	TRBV28	.	TRBJ2-3	TGTGCCAGCAGTTTAGGTCAGTGGGATACGCAGTATTTT	CASSLGQWDTQYF
.	14	TRBV19	once	TRBJ1-1	TGTGCCAGTTCCACTACAGGGAAGGGCACTGAAGCTTTCTTT	CASSTTGKGTEAFF
.	16	TRBV30	.	TRBJ1-3	TGTGCCTGGAGTGAATGGCGGGTGAGGTCTGGAAACACCATATATTTT	CAWSEWRVRSGNTIYF
.	14	TRBV5-6	.	TRBJ2-3	TGTGCCAGCAGGAGCGTAGAACCAACAGATACGCAGTATTTT	CASRSVEPTDTQYF
.	13	TRBV19	.	TRBJ2-3	TGTGCCAGTAGGACTAGGGCCACAGATACGCAGTATTTT	CASRTRATDTQYF
TRBD1	13	TRBV30	.	TRBJ1-6	TGTGCCTGGGAGACAGGGAAGAATTCACCCCTCCACTTT	CAWETGKNSPLHF
.	15	TRBV27	once	TRBJ2-3	TGTGCCACCTCAAGGGCAGGGCGAAGCACAGATACGCAGTATTTT	CATSRAGRSTDTQYF
TRBD1	14	TRBV28	.	TRBJ1-1	TGTGCCAGCAGTCGACAGGGCATGAACACTGAAGCTTTCTTT	CASSRQGMNTEAFF
TRBD2	17	TRBV27	.	TRBJ2-1	TGTGCCAGCAGTTTGGGACTAGCGGGGCTTCCGGGAAGTGAGCAGTTCTTC	CASSLGLAGLPGSEQFF
TRBD2	14	TRBV27	.	TRBJ2-1	TGTGCCAGCAGTTTACCCGGGACTACCCATGAGCAGTTCTTC	CASSLPGTTHEQFF
.	13	TRBV19	once	TRBJ1-4	TGTGCCAGTGCTATCACAGGGAATGAAAAACTGTTTTTT	CASAITGNEKLFF
.	12	TRBV30	.	TRBJ2-3	TGTGCCTGGAGTATCTCCAGAGATACGCAGTATTTT	CAWSISRDTQYF
.	12	TRBV7-2	.	TRBJ2-7	TGTGCCAGCAGCTTATCTCCCTACGAGCAGTACTTC	CASSLSPYEQYF